The sequence of this T cell receptor (beta chain) was determined in a study of tumor-infiltrating lymphocytes in oesophageal squamous cell carcinoma. CDR1 and CDR2 from the germline V gene are MDHEN and SYDVKM. Trimming pared 6 bases from V and 11 bases from J, leaving 19 bases between. The CDR3 consists of 13 residues. MiXCR, applied by TCRdb to the PCR reads, yields one record per CDR3 protein. The top ten hold 14% of the sample, which has about 14,000 distinct CDR3 sequences, 45% to 50% seen once. This clonotype was detected ten times or more. This sequence may be a read error, since a much larger clone differs from it by one base.

The TCR comes from a male donor with esophageal squamous cell carcinoma. This chain joins TRBV28 and TRBJ2-5; D uncertain. Sequenced: blood. In DNA form, the CDR3 reads TGTGCCAGCAGGTTACAACCCGACAATGAGCAGTACTTC. Translation: CASRLQPDNEQYF.